Included here is one TCR beta chain sequence, with context. TCRdb itself ran the 5' RACE reads through MiXCR, one entry per CDR3 protein. The table has approximately 610,000 distinct CDR3 sequences, about 15% seen once; the top ten hold roughly a sixth. The CDR3 runs to 15 residues. The germline gives CDR1 MNHEY, CDR2 SVGAGI. V dropped 2 bases and J dropped 1 base, with 11 bases sitting between them. The data derive from a study of T cells after yellow fever vaccination. The sample consisted of PBMCs, taken about 5 days after the first yellow fever vaccination. V is TRBV6-5 and J is TRBJ1-1; D perhaps matches TRBD1 (5 bases). This clonotype originated in a man aged 18 to 30 who received the YFV17D yellow fever vaccine. The CDR3 DNA follows: TGTGCCAGCAGTTACCAAGGAGGGACGAACACTGAAGCTTTCTTT. Translating it yields CASSYQGGTNTEAFF.